This T cell receptor (beta chain) was recorded in a study of Graves' ophthalmopathy and Graves' hyperthyroidism. Investigators amplified TCR beta CDR3 regions from RNA transcripts. After a first-round RT-PCR with HTBI primers, a second-round multiplex PCR was run. In TCRdb, the multiplex PCR reads were re-called with MiXCR into one record per CDR3 protein. This sample yields about 740,000 distinct CDR3 sequences, of which 40% are seen a single time; 44% belongs to the top ten. General study points: Most expanded clonotypes from thyroid (those above 0.001 frequency) were also found in blood.

This clonotype came up many times. The antigen is unknown. From germline, CDR1 is LNHDA and CDR2 SQIVND (reference sequence). This CDR3 region has 12 residues. Trimming pared 6 bases from V and 5 bases from J, leaving 10 bases between. The sequence was collected from an adult man with Graves' ophthalmopathy. Sequenced sample: peripheral blood. This rearrangement joins TRBV19 to TRBJ1-1; weak D call: TRBD1 (5 bases). Written as DNA, the CDR3 is TGTGCCAGTAGCAGGGTTGCGACTGAAGCTTTCTTT. Translated: CASSRVATEAFF.